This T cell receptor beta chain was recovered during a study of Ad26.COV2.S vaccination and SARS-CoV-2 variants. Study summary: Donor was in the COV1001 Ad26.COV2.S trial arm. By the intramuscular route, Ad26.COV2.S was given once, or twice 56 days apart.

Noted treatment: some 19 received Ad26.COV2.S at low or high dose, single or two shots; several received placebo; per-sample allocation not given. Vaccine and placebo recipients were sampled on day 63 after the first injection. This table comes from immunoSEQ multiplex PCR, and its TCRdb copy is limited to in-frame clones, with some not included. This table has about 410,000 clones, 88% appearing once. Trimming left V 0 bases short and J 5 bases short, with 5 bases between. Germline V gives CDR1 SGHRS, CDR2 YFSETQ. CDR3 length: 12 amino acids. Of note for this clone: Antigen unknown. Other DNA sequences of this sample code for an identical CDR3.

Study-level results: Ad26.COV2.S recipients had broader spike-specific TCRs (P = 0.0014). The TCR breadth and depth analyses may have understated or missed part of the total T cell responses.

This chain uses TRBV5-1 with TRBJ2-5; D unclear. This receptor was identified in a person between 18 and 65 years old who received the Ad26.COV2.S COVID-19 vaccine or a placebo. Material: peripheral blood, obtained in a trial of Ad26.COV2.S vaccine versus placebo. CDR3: CASSLGAETQYF. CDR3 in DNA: TGCGCCAGCAGCTTGGGCGCGGAGACCCAGTACTTC.